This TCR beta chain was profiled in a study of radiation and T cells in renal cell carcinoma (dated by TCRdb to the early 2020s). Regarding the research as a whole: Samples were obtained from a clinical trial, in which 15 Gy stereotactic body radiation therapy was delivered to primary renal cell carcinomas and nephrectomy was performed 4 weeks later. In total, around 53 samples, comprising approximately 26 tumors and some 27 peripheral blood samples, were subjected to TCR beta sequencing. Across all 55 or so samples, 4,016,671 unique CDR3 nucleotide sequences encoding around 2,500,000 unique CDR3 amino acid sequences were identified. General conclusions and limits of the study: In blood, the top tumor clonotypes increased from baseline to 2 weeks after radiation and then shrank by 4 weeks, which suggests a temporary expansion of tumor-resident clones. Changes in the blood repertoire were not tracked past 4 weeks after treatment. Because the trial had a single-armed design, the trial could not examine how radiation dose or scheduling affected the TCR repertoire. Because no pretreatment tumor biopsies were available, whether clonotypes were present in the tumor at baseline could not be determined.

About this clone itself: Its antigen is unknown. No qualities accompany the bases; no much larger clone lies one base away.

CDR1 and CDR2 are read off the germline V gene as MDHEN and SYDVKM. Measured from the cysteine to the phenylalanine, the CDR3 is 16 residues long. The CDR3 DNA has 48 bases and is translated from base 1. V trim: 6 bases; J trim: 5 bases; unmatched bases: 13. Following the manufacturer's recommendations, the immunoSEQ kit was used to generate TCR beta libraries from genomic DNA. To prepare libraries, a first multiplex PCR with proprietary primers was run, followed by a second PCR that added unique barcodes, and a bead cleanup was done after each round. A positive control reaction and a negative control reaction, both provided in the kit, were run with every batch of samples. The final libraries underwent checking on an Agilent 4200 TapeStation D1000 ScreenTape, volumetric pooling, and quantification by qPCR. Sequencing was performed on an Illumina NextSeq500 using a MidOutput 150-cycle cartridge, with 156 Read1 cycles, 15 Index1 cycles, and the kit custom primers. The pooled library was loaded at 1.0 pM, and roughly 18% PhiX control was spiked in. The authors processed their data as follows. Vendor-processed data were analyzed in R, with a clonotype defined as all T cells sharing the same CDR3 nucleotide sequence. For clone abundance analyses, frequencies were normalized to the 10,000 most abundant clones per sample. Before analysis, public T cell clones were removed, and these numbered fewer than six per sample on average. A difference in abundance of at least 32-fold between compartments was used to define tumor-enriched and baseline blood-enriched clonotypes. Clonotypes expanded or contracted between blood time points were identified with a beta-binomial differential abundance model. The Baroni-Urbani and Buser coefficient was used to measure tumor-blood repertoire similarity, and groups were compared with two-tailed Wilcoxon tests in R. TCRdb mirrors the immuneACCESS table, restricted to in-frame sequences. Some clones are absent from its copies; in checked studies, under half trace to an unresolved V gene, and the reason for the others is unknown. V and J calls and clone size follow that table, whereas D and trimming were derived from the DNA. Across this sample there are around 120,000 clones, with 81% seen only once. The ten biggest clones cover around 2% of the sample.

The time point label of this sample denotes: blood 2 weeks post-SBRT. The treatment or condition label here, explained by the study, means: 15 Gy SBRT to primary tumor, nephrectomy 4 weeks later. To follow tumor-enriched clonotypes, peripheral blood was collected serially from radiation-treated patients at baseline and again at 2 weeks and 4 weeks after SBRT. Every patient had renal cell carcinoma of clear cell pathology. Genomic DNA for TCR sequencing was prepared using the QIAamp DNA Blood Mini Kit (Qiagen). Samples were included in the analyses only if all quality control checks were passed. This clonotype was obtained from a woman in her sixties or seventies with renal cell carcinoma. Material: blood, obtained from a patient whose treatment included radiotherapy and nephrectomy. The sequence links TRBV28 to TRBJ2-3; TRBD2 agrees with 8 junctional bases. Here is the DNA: TGTGCCAGCAGACCTCCGGGGCGGGAGGTCATAGATACGCAGTATTTT. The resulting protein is CASRPPGREVIDTQYF.